This T cell receptor (beta chain) is from a study of cytomegalovirus exposure and HLA in healthy donors. Overall study findings and caveats: Association of a missense DCLRE1C variant with TCR beta V- and J-gene trimming was reported in a later analysis. The sole available immune exposure information was CMV serostatus. TCR beta sequences numbering 15,000 to 20,000 were associated with HLA alleles at 0.05 false discovery rate in a later analysis.

It was with 60 Vbeta and 13 Jbeta primers that the PCR ran. Sequencing used immunoSEQ multiplex PCR; TCRdb keeps in-frame clones, though not all of them. The data contain over 150,000 clones, about two thirds of them singletons. Germline CDR1 SGHNT, CDR2 YYREEE (reference sequence). The V gene end was trimmed by 2 bases and the J gene end by 0 bases; junction bases not matched to a gene: 4. This CDR3 has 16 residues. For this clone: Its target is not known.

The chain is built from TRBV5-4 and TRBJ2-3; 9 positions match TRBD2. Specimen: PBMCs. The TCR originated in a woman in her thirties in good health and CMV-seronegative. CDR3 loop: CASSFGLAPSTDTQYF. CDR3 nucleotides: TGTGCCAGCAGCTTCGGACTAGCGCCTAGCACAGATACGCAGTATTTT.